This T cell receptor beta chain was sequenced during a study of siplizumab effects on memory and regulatory T cells. Notes on the study in general: Unstimulated subset assignment was obtained for only a minor fraction of alloreactive clones.

Clones were sequenced by immunoSEQ multiplex PCR, and TCRdb holds only the in-frame ones, with some missing. The data contain 100,000 or so clones, about 90% of them singletons. The V and J ends lost 7 bases and 4 bases, in that order; junction bases with no gene match: 7. The CDR3 is made up of 15 amino acids. The germline gives CDR1 LNHDA, CDR2 SQIVND (reference sequence). Comments on this clone: The antigen remains undetermined.

The chain combines TRBV19 with TRBJ1-4, with 9 bases lining up with TRBD1. The clonotype was recovered from a human donor in good health. What was sequenced was Tregs sorted from blood. The CDR3 reads CASKGQGTVNEKLFF. The CDR3 coding sequence is TGTGCCAGTAAGGGACAGGGTACCGTTAATGAAAAACTGTTTTTT.